The clone carrying this TCR beta chain was seen many times. The CDR3 runs to 13 residues. Germline CDR1 reads SGHRS; CDR2 reads YFSETQ. Trimming removed 4 bases from V and 5 bases from J, with 12 bases in between. These data belong to a study of response to subunit inactivated influenza vaccine. TCRdb reanalysed the RT-PCR reads using MiXCR and keeps one entry per CDR3 protein. The table includes more than 700,000 distinct CDR3 sequences, around 20% detected once. The receptor was derived from a man in his fifties who received an inactivated influenza vaccine. Sample: PBMCs from blood, taken 5 days after vaccination. The rearrangement joins TRBV5-1 to TRBJ2-5; D ambiguous. The CDR3 DNA sequence: TGCGCCAGCAGCCCAGGAAGAGTGGAGACCCAGTACTTC. This sequence encodes CASSPGRVETQYF. Full variable domain (remainder filled in from reference TRBV5-1 and TRBJ2-5): KAGVTQTPRYLIKTRGQQVTLSCSPISGHRSVSWYQQTPGQGLQFLFEYFSETQRNKGNFPGRFSGRQFSNSRSEMNVSTLELGDSALYLCASSPGRVETQYFGPGTRLLVL.